What follows describes a single T cell receptor beta chain. Its antigen is not yet known. It has no much larger one-base neighbor in the sample; base qualities were not kept. The sample originates from a study of T cell changes during pregnancy in multiple sclerosis (dated by TCRdb to the late 2010s). As for the study more broadly: The study examined how the T cell repertoire changed over the course of pregnancy in women with multiple sclerosis.

The library was produced with the immunoSEQ multiplex PCR assay. The table was pulled from immuneACCESS by TCRdb, which kept in-frame rearrangements only. Such tables lose some clones; where checked, under half of the loss comes from unresolved V genes, and the rest has no known cause. The sample includes 56,000 or so clones, with about nine tenths observed a single time. The ten largest account for approximately 2.3% of the sample. The source was peripheral blood, collected in the first trimester of pregnancy. The TCR comes from a female donor in good health, enrolled as a control in a pregnancy study.

The CDR3 protein: CASFDRQRNTEAFF. The base sequence is TGTGCCAGCTTCGACAGACAGAGGAACACTGAAGCTTTCTTT. This sequence uses TRBV6-1 and TRBJ1-1; a tentative D call is TRBD1 (5 bases match). CDR1 and CDR2, looked up from the germline V gene, are MNHNS and SASEGT. Cut back by 8 bases and 1 base, the V and J ends lie 14 bases apart. The CDR3 numbers 14 residues from cysteine through phenylalanine. CDR3 DNA is the only sequence kept; it has 42 bases, read in frame from the first base.